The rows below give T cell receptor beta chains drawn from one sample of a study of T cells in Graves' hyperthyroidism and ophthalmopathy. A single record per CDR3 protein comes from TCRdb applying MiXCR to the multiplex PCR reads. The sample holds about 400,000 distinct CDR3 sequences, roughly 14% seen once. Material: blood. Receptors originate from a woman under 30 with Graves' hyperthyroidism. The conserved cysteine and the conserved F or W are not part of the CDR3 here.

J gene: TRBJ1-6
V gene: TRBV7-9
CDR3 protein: ASSSDSWTEYNSPLH

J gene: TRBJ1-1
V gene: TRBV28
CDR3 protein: ASTLKESYTEAF

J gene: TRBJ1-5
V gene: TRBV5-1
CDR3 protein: ASSLDGSLQPQH

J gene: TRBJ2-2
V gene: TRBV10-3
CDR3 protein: ASGYLTPNTGELF

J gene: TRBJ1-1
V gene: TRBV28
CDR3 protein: ASSLGQELLTGAF

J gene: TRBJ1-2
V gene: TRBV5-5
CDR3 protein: ASSSFARRQGHGYT

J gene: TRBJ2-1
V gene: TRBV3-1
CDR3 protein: ASSQDLAGVREQF

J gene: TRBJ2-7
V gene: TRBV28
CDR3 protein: ASSLFRDWRYEQY

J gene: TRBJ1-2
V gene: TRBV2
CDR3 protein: ASTRGTGGVGNGYT

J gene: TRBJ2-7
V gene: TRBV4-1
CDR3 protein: ASSPGQGNNEQY

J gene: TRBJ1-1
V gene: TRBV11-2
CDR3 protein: ASSLGTGRTEAF

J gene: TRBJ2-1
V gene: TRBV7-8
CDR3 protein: ASSFPGLAGGQF

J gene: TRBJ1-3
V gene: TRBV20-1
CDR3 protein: SASPRNSGNTIY

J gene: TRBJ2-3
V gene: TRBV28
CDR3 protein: ASRSMGRSTDTQY

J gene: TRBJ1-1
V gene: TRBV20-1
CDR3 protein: SARVAGSTEAF

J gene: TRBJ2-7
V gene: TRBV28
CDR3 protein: ASRGTGSFEQY

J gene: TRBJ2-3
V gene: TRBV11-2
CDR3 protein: ASSSLGTQY